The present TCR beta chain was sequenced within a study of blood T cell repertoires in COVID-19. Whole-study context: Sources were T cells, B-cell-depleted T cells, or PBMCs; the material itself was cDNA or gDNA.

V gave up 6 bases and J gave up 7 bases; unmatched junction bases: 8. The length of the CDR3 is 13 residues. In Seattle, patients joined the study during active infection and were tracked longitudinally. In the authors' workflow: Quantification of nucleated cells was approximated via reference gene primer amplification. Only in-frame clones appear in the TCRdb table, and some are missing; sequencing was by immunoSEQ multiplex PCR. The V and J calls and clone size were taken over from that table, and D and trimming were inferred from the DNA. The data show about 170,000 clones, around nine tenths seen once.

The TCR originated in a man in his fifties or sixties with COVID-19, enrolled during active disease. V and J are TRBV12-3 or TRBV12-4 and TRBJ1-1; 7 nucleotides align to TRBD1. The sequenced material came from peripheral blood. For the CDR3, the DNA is TGTGCCAGCAGCAGACAGGGAAGTGGTGAAGCTTTCTTT. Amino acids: CASSRQGSGEAFF.